This T cell receptor (beta chain) was identified in a study of T cell responses to AZD1222 COVID-19 vaccine. Germline V lookup: CDR1 KGHSH, CDR2 LQKENI. V lost 0 bases to trimming and J lost 6 bases; unmatched junction nucleotides: 1. The CDR3 is made up of 14 amino acids. Findings and caveats of the study: Without day 14 samples, only post-peak T cell repertoires were studied.

Sequencing used immunoSEQ multiplex PCR; TCRdb keeps in-frame clones, though not all of them. The table shows some 130,000 clones, with under 90% occurring only once. To note about this clone: Its cognate antigen is unknown.

The sample was peripheral blood, taken on day 0 of AZD1222 vaccination. The TCR originated in an adult in good health. The rearrangement links TRBV18 to TRBJ1-2, with TRBD1 identical over 10 bases. CDR3 loop: CASSPPGQGDGYTF. The DNA for the CDR3 is TGTGCCAGCTCACCACCCGGACAGGGGGATGGCTACACCTTC.